The 25 T cell receptor beta chains below all came from one sample that was sequenced in a study of sequential checkpoint blockade in melanoma. As to treatment: randomized to nivolumab then ipilimumab (arm A) or the reverse (arm B). TCRdb's copy holds only in-frame clones and misses some; the assay was immunoSEQ multiplex PCR. The data contain tens of thousands of clones, roughly 86% of them singletons. Specimen: CD8+ T cells sorted from blood (inferred from file names), collected from a patient given nivolumab and ipilimumab in sequence. The source of these receptors is a human donor with melanoma.

The rearrangement links TRBV6-1 to TRBJ2-7, with a weak D call TRBD1 (6 bases). This CDR3 is built from 14 residues. Germline CDR1 reads MNHNS; CDR2 reads SASEGT. The V and J ends lost 5 bases and 3 bases respectively, with 14 bases between them. The CDR3 region has the DNA TGTGCCAGCAGTTGGGACAAGGGTGGCTACGAGCAGTACTTC. Its protein is CASSWDKGGYEQYF.

This clone has only one observation. The rearrangement uses TRBV18 and TRBJ2-2, with D perhaps TRBD2 (5 bases). Germline V gene sequence: CDR1 KGHSH, CDR2 LQKENI. V lost 0 bases to trimming and J lost 4 bases, with 9 bases between them. This CDR3 is 15 amino acids long. CDR3 protein: CASSPPGVSTGELFF. The DNA of the CDR3 is TGTGCCAGCTCACCACCCGGGGTGAGCACCGGGGAGCTGTTTTTT.

As concerns this clone: Other DNA sequences in this specimen translate into the identical CDR3. J is TRBJ1-1 and V is TRBV9, with D possibly matching TRBD1 (6 bases). V was shortened by 2 bases and J by 4 bases, with 12 bases between the two germline ends. The germline V gene encodes CDR1 SGDLS and CDR2 YYNGEE. The CDR3 is made up of 14 amino acids. The CDR3 region has the DNA TGTGCCAGCAGCGTCGAGCAGGGGAGCACTGAAGCTTTCTTT. This gives the protein CASSVEQGSTEAFF.

This clone has just one count. V gene TRBV4-1 combines with J gene TRBJ1-2, with 9 bases lining up with TRBD1. Per the germline V gene, CDR1 is MGHRA and CDR2 is YSYEKL. The CDR3 has 15 amino acids. With V trimmed by 2 bases and J by 4 bases, 5 bases remained unmatched. For the CDR3, the DNA is TGCGCCAGCAGCCAACCCACAGGGGGCGGCTATGGCTACACCTTC. Residues: CASSQPTGGGYGYTF.

The chain carries TRBV7-9 and TRBJ2-1; 9 nucleotides agree with TRBD2. J gave up 3 bases and V 5 bases, and 11 bases lay outside the gene matches. The CDR3 totals 17 residues. Looked up from germline, CDR1 is SEHNR and CDR2 is FQNEAQ (reference sequence). Written as DNA, the CDR3 is TGTGCCAGCAGCCCCTTATCCGGGACTAGCAGCTACAATGAGCAGTTCTTC. Amino acid sequence: CASSPLSGTSSYNEQFF.

Regarding this clone: The sample holds other DNA sequences that translate to the same CDR3. The CDR3 bases are TGCGCCAGCAGCCAAGACGGTAGCGACTACAATGAGCAGTTCTTC. This sequence encodes CASSQDGSDYNEQFF. This rearrangement joins TRBV4-1 to TRBJ2-1; a weak D match, TRBD2 (5 bases). This CDR3 has 15 amino acids. Between the trimmed V and J ends, which lost 0 bases and 3 bases, there was a span of 9 bases. Germline loops: CDR1 MGHRA, CDR2 YSYEKL.

The J gene is TRBJ2-5, the V gene TRBV7-9, with D maybe TRBD2 (6 bases). The CDR3 spans 15 residues. V was clipped by 6 bases and J by 1 base, with 15 bases between them. The germline gives CDR1 SEHNR, CDR2 FQNEAQ (reference sequence). CDR3 in DNA: TGTGCCAGCAGTCCCCTCGGGGGATCCCAAGAGACCCAGTACTTC. Translation gives CASSPLGGSQETQYF.

The CDR3: CASSGRDSTFF. CDR3 DNA sequence: TGCGCCAGCAGCGGCCGGGACTCAACGTTCTTC. This chain joins TRBV5-1 and TRBJ2-1, with D perhaps matching TRBD2 (6 bases). Germline V gene sequence: CDR1 SGHRS, CDR2 YFSETQ. The CDR3 loop spans 11 amino acids. V dropped 4 bases and J dropped 15 bases, with 14 bases sitting between them.

This rearrangement joins TRBV7-9 to TRBJ1-1, with D possibly matching TRBD1 (6 bases). The V gene lost 5 bases and the J gene lost 1 base, with 14 bases spanning the gap. Germline CDR1 and CDR2: SEHNR and FQNEAQ (reference sequence). The CDR3 has 15 residues. This CDR3 is CASSGVKTGNTEAFF. Written as DNA, the CDR3 is TGTGCCAGCAGCGGAGTTAAGACAGGGAACACTGAAGCTTTCTTT.

This clone was picked up a small number of times. J is TRBJ1-3 and V is TRBV7-9, with no clear D. The germline CDR1 and CDR2 sequences are SEHNR and FQNEAQ (reference sequence). The V and J ends lost 7 bases and 0 bases respectively, with 7 bases between them. The CDR3 spans 13 residues. This CDR3 is CASMAGSGNTIYF. As DNA, the CDR3 is TGTGCCAGCATGGCGGGCTCTGGAAACACCATATATTTT.

This clone was seen just once. This sequence joins TRBV29-1 and TRBJ2-7; D is possibly TRBD2 (6 bases). The CDR3 runs 13 residues. The V end lost 4 bases, the J end lost 0 bases, and 10 bases lay between the germline ends. CDR1 SQVTM and CDR2 ANQGSEA come from the germline V gene. The CDR3 bases are TGCAGCGTTGTCCCGGGAGACTCCTACGAGCAGTACTTC. It codes for CSVVPGDSYEQYF.

The gene calls are TRBV27 and TRBJ2-7, with 7 bases aligning to TRBD1. The ends lost 6 bases at V and 3 bases at J; junction bases unmatched: 11. The germline V gene encodes CDR1 MNHEY and CDR2 SMNVEV (reference sequence). The CDR3 is made up of 15 amino acids. CDR3 loop: CASSSSGAGGYEQYF. For the CDR3, the DNA is TGTGCCAGCAGCTCCTCCGGGGCAGGGGGCTACGAGCAGTACTTC.

This sequence joins TRBV19 and TRBJ1-1, with D unresolved. V dropped 5 bases and J dropped 2 bases, with 6 bases sitting between them. The CDR3 extends over 12 amino acids. CDR1 LNHDA and CDR2 SQIVND come from the germline V gene (reference sequence). In DNA, the CDR3 is TGTGCCAGTAGTCAACATAACACTGAAGCTTTCTTT. Protein: CASSQHNTEAFF.

This clone was seen a handful of times. The V call is TRBV6-5, the J call TRBJ1-2; no firm D call. Germline V gives CDR1 MNHEY, CDR2 SVGAGI. Trimming took off 0 bases at V and 2 bases at J, with 10 bases between the two ends. This CDR3 comprises 15 residues. CDR3: CASSYSQAANYGYTF. In DNA form, the CDR3 reads TGTGCCAGCAGTTACTCGCAGGCTGCGAACTATGGCTACACCTTC.

This chain joins TRBV10-1 and TRBJ2-1, with 10 positions matching TRBD2. Germline V gives CDR1 WNHNN, CDR2 SYGVQD (reference sequence). This CDR3 has 15 amino acids. J was trimmed by 8 bases and V by 4 bases; bases with no gene match: 8. DNA for the CDR3: TGCGCCAGCAGTGTGCAGACTAGCGGGTTCGATGAGCAGTTCTTC. This sequence encodes CASSVQTSGFDEQFF.

The CDR3 sequence is CASSSTGGQGVTEQYF. DNA for the CDR3: TGTGCCAGCAGCTCGACAGGGGGACAGGGGGTAACCGAGCAGTACTTC. This sequence joins TRBV13 and TRBJ2-7; TRBD1 matches at 11 bases. The length of the CDR3 is 16 residues. The V and J ends lost 4 bases and 6 bases, in that order; junction bases with no gene match: 11. Germline loops: CDR1 PRHDT, CDR2 FYEKMQ (reference sequence).

The rearrangement uses TRBV18 and TRBJ2-7, with D perhaps TRBD2 (6 bases). The V and J ends lost 4 bases and 3 bases respectively, with 10 bases between them. CDR3 length: 13 amino acids. From germline, CDR1 is KGHSH and CDR2 LQKENI. DNA of the CDR3: TGTGCCAGCTCACTATGGGGGGACTACGAGCAGTACTTC. Translation gives CASSLWGDYEQYF.

The CDR3 DNA is TGTGCCAGCAGCCCGGAGGACCGGTCGGGCTACACCTTC. Translating it yields CASSPEDRSGYTF. The chain has TRBV9 and TRBJ1-2; D is unresolved. Germline lookup yields CDR1 SGDLS and CDR2 YYNGEE. The ends were cut back, 4 bases at V and 8 bases at J, with 15 bases in the middle. The CDR3 covers 13 residues.

The count of this clone is one. The chain uses TRBV15 and TRBJ2-7; maybe TRBD1 (6 bases). Germline values: CDR1 LNHNV, CDR2 YYDKDF (reference sequence). The CDR3 totals 13 residues. V was cut by 3 bases and J by 5 bases, with 11 bases left in between. CDR3 loop: CATSSNTGNEQYF. CDR3 nucleotide sequence: TGTGCCACCAGCAGCAACACAGGGAACGAGCAGTACTTC.

The V gene is TRBV11-2, the J gene TRBJ1-5; D remains unclear. The CDR3 is 16 amino acids. V lost 1 base and J 0 bases, leaving 10 bases between the germline ends. Germline CDR1 is SGHAT and CDR2 is FQNNGV. Here the CDR3 DNA reads TGTGCCAGCAGCTTAGGATCGGTAGCTAGCAATCAGCCCCAGCATTTT. Translated: CASSLGSVASNQPQHF.

This chain links TRBV13 with TRBJ2-1; 8 positions match TRBD2. V shed 4 bases, J shed 3 bases, and the junction held 8 bases outside the gene matches. The germline V gene encodes CDR1 PRHDT and CDR2 FYEKMQ (reference sequence). The CDR3 has 16 residues. The CDR3: CASSSKDGRVYNEQFF. The CDR3 region has the DNA TGTGCCAGCAGCTCCAAAGACGGGAGGGTCTACAATGAGCAGTTCTTC.

This rearrangement joins TRBV5-6 to TRBJ2-7, with a tentative D call TRBD2 (5 bases). CDR1 SGHDT and CDR2 YYEEEE come from the germline V gene. V dropped 0 bases and J dropped 7 bases, with 8 bases sitting between them. The CDR3 spans 12 residues. The CDR3 DNA reads as TGTGCCAGCAGCTTGGGGTCGGGGGAGCAGTACTTC. It specifies CASSLGSGEQYF. The full variable domain, its missing parts supplied by reference TRBV5-6 and TRBJ2-7, is DAGVTQSPTHLIKTRGQQVTLRCSPKSGHDTVSWYQQALGQGPQFIFQYYEEEERQRGNFPDRFSGHQFPNYSSELNVNALLLGDSALYLCASSLGSGEQYFGPGTRLTVT.

In its sample, this clone was seen once. The chain joins TRBV28 to TRBJ2-7, with D unresolved. Germline CDR1 reads MDHEN; CDR2 reads SYDVKM. The V gene lost 3 bases and the J gene lost 0 bases, with 3 bases spanning the gap. The CDR3 extends over 12 amino acids. The CDR3 loop reads CASSFSSYEQYF. For the CDR3, the DNA is TGTGCCAGCAGTTTTAGCTCCTACGAGCAGTACTTC.

This clone was detected a few times. This chain links TRBV7-2 with TRBJ1-5; TRBD1 might be the D (6 bases). Per germline, CDR1 SGHTA and CDR2 FQGNSA. Trimming left V 4 bases short and J 7 bases short, with 11 bases between. The CDR3 sequence is 13 residues long. CDR3 loop: CASSSDRSQPQHF. The CDR3 DNA is TGTGCCAGCAGCTCTGACAGGAGCCAGCCCCAGCATTTT.

The chain is built from TRBV19 and TRBJ2-5; 8 nucleotides agree with TRBD2. The end of the DNA aligns better with TRBJ2-7, so the J call may be wrong. Germline V lookup: CDR1 LNHDA, CDR2 SQIVND (reference sequence). The CDR3 loop spans 16 amino acids. CDR3 DNA sequence: TGTGCCACCTCCCTCGCCGTGAGTGCGGGGGGTGACGAGCAGTACTTC. Its translation is CATSLAVSAGGDEQYF.